The 11 T cell receptor beta chains below come from one sample, sequenced in a study of blood T cell repertoires in COVID-19. TCRdb's copy holds only in-frame clones and misses some; the assay was immunoSEQ multiplex PCR. The data show over 200,000 clones, nearly 90% seen once. The material sequenced was PBMCs or T cells enriched from blood (not recorded which). The receptor set was obtained from a man aged 25-40 years who had recovered from COVID-19.

The chain carries TRBV7-8 and TRBJ2-3; no clear D gene. Germline loops: CDR1 SGHVS, CDR2 FQNEAQ. The CDR3 loop spans 14 amino acids. V was clipped by 0 bases and J by 2 bases, with 6 bases between them. The CDR3 spells CASSLARHTDTQYF. DNA of the CDR3: TGTGCCAGCAGCTTAGCCAGGCACACAGATACGCAGTATTTT.

The chain employs TRBV5-5 and TRBJ1-1; tentatively, D is TRBD1 (6 bases). The V end lost 4 bases, the J end lost 7 bases, and 11 bases lay between the germline ends. The CDR3 totals 12 residues. CDR1 SGHKS and CDR2 YYEKEE come from the germline V gene (reference sequence). CDR3 nucleotide sequence: TGTGCCAGCAGCCCCCAGGGGCTTGAAGCTTTCTTT. Its translation is CASSPQGLEAFF.

The gene calls are TRBV20-1 and TRBJ2-1; D tentatively reads TRBD1 or TRBD2 (5 bases each). This CDR3 has 15 amino acids. The germline gives CDR1 DFQATT, CDR2 SNEGSKA (reference sequence). V was cut by 3 bases and J by 0 bases, with 12 bases left in between. The CDR3 loop reads CSASGAGSSYNEQFF. The DNA of the CDR3 is TGCAGTGCTAGTGGGGCTGGGAGCTCCTACAATGAGCAGTTCTTC.

This rearrangement joins TRBV11-2 to TRBJ2-7; 7 bases fit TRBD2. Germline trimming cut 4 bases from V and 6 bases from J; bases unmatched to any gene: 6. Germline CDR1 reads SGHAT; CDR2 reads FQNNGV. The CDR3 length is 13 residues. The CDR3 protein is CASSSRRGSEQYF. The CDR3, as DNA: TGTGCCAGCAGCTCCAGGCGGGGGAGCGAGCAGTACTTC.

J is TRBJ1-1 and V is TRBV28, with 8 bases fitting TRBD1. Trimming took 8 bases from V and 4 from J; bases not matched to a gene: 9. This CDR3 region has 14 residues. Per the germline V gene, CDR1 is MDHEN and CDR2 is SYDVKM. The CDR3 is CASSPTGVVTEAFF. CDR3 coding DNA: TGTGCCAGCTCCCCGACAGGGGTGGTCACTGAAGCTTTCTTT.

The gene calls are TRBV5-1 and TRBJ2-7; D gene unclear. Germline CDR1 and CDR2: SGHRS and YFSETQ. This CDR3 contains 15 residues. V lost 0 bases and J 4 bases, leaving 14 bases between the germline ends. The CDR3 DNA sequence: TGCGCCAGCAGCTTGGCCGGTGGCAGCGTATACGAGCAGTACTTC. It yields the protein CASSLAGGSVYEQYF.

This clone occurred once. V usage is TRBV19 and J usage is TRBJ2-1; 7 nucleotides agree with TRBD2. The junction had 8 bases not matched to a gene; V was cut back by 1 base and J by 8 bases. CDR1 and CDR2 from the germline V gene are LNHDA and SQIVND (reference sequence). This CDR3 is 15 amino acids long. CDR3 residues: CASSIATSVWDEQFF. CDR3 bases: TGTGCCAGTAGTATAGCTACTAGCGTTTGGGATGAGCAGTTCTTC.

CDR3 nucleotide sequence: TGCAGTGCTAGTCAATGGAGGGCAAACTATGGCTACACCTTC. This gives the protein CSASQWRANYGYTF. The chain recombines TRBV20-1 with TRBJ1-2; D not certain. The CDR3 loop spans 14 amino acids. V was trimmed by 3 bases and J by 2 bases, leaving 13 bases between them. Germline V gene lookup returns CDR1 DFQATT and CDR2 SNEGSKA (reference sequence).

This sequence joins TRBV9 and TRBJ1-1; D remains unclear. The V end lost 7 bases, the J end lost 4 bases, and 11 bases lay between the germline ends. CDR3 length: 12 amino acids. The germline gives CDR1 SGDLS, CDR2 YYNGEE. This chain's CDR3 is CASRLPGTEAFF. CDR3 sequence (DNA): TGTGCCAGCCGCCTTCCGGGCACTGAAGCTTTCTTT.

A single count supports this clone. The V gene is TRBV5-5, the J gene TRBJ1-6; maybe TRBD1 (6 bases). V shed 4 bases and J shed 5 bases, with 16 bases lying between them. Germline V gene lookup returns CDR1 SGHKS and CDR2 YYEKEE (reference sequence). The CDR3 is 16 amino acids. The CDR3 sequence: CASSLLEQGNNSPLHF. The CDR3, as DNA: TGTGCCAGCAGCCTTCTGGAACAGGGTAATAATTCACCCCTCCACTTT.

The gene calls are TRBV4-1 and TRBJ1-2; D gene uncertain. V lost 1 base, J lost 7 bases, and 13 bases lay in between. CDR3 length: 14 residues. Germline lookup yields CDR1 MGHRA and CDR2 YSYEKL. CDR3: CASSQGSGIGGYTF. CDR3 DNA: TGCGCCAGCAGCCAAGGGTCCGGGATAGGTGGCTACACCTTC.